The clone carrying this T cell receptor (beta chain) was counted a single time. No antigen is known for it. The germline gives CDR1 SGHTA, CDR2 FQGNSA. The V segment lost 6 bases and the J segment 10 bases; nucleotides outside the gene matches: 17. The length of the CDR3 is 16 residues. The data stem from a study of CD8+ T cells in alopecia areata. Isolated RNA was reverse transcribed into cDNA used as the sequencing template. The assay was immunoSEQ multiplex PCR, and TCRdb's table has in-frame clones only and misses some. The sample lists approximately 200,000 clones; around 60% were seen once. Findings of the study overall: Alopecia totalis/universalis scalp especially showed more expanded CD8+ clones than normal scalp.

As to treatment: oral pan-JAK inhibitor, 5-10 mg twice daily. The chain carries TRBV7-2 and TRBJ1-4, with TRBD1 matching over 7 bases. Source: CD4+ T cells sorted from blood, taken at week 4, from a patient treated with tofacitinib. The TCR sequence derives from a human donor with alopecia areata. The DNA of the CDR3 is TGTGCCAGCAGTCGAACCGGGACAGTAAATGAAGGAAAACTGTTTTTT. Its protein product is CASSRTGTVNEGKLFF. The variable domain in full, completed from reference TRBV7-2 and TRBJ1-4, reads GAGVSQSPSNKVTEKGKDVELRCDPISGHTALYWYRQSLGQGLEFLIYFQGNSAPDKSGLPSDRFSAERTGGSVSTLTIQRTQQEDSAVYLCASSRTGTVNEGKLFFGSGTQLSVL.